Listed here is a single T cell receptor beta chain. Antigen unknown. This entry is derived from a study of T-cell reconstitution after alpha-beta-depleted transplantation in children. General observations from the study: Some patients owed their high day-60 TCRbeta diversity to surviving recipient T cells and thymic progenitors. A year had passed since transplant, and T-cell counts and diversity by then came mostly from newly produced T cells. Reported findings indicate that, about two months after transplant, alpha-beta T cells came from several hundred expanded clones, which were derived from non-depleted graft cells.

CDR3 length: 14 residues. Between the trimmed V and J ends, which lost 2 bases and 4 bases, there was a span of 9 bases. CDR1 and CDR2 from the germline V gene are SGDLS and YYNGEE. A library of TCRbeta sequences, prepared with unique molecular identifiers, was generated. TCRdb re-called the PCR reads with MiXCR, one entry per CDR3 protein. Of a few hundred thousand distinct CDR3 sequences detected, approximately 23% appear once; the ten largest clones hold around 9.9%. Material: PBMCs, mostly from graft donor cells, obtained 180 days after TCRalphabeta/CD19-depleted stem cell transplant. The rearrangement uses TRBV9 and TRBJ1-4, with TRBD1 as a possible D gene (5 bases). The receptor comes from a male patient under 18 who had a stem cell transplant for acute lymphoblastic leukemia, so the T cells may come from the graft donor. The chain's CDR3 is CASSVTAVNEKLFF. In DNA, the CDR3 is TGTGCCAGCAGCGTGACAGCTGTTAATGAAAAACTGTTTTTT.